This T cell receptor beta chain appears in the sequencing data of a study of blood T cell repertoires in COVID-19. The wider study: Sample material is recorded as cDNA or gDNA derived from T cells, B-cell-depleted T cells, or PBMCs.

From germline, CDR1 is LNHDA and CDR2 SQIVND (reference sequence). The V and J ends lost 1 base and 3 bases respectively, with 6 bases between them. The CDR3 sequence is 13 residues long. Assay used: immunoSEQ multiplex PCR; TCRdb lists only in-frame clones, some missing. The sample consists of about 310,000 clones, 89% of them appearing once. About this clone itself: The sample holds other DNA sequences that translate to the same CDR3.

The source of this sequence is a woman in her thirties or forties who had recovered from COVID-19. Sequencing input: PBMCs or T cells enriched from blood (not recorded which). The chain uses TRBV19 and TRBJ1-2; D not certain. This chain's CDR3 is CASSIGGDYGYTF. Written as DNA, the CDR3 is TGTGCCAGTAGTATAGGAGGTGACTATGGCTACACCTTC.